A selection of T cell receptor beta chains follows, all from one sample in a study of identical twins. TCRdb passed the 5' RACE reads through MiXCR, listing each CDR3 protein once. The table lists about 240,000 distinct CDR3 sequences, approximately 10% of them singletons, with 9% to 10% in the top ten. The sequenced material came from memory T cells sorted from blood. These receptors were obtained from a man aged 50 to 59 in good health. The CDR3 runs from the conserved cysteine through the conserved F or W. A D gene is named only where the DNA matches it firmly. Size is omitted from some rows. Given values are once, few, many or a class for expanded clones.

J gene,D gene,V gene,clone size,CDR3 protein,CDR3 DNA
TRBJ2-1,TRBD2,TRBV11-1,.,CASRGTSGRKLTYNEQFF,TGTGCCAGCAGGGGGACTAGCGGGAGAAAATTGACCTACAATGAGCAGTTCTTC
TRBJ2-1,TRBD1,TRBV6-1,few,CASRRTGAVIRSYNEQFF,TGTGCCAGCAGGCGGACAGGGGCCGTAATACGCTCCTACAATGAGCAGTTCTTC
TRBJ1-1,.,TRBV7-9,many,CASSSPPPRINTEAFF,TGTGCCAGCAGCTCACCGCCTCCCCGGATCAACACTGAAGCTTTCTTT
TRBJ2-7,.,TRBV11-2,few,CASSLRGRGITSGEQYF,TGTGCCAGCAGCTTAAGAGGAAGGGGGATAACATCCGGCGAGCAGTACTTC
TRBJ1-1,.,TRBV3-1,few,CASRGFLGEAFF,TGTGCCAGCAGGGGATTCCTTGGTGAAGCTTTCTTT
TRBJ1-5,.,TRBV20-1,many,CSASSPRCTPIVGNQPQHF,TGCAGTGCTAGCTCCCCCAGGTGTACCCCTATAGTGGGCAATCAGCCCCAGCATTTT
TRBJ2-5,TRBD2,TRBV7-9,many,CASSSLAGQETQYF,TGTGCCAGCAGCTCGTTAGCGGGTCAAGAGACCCAGTACTTC
TRBJ2-5,TRBD2,TRBV7-8,.,CASSPGGGLAGGQETQYF,TGTGCCAGCAGCCCGGGGGGGGGACTAGCGGGAGGTCAGGAGACCCAGTACTTC
TRBJ1-2,.,TRBV18,.,CASSVEGNYGYTF,TGTGCCAGCTCAGTGGAGGGGAACTATGGCTACACCTTC
TRBJ2-7,.,TRBV20-1,few,CSASSQARGSYEQYF,TGCAGTGCTAGCTCTCAGGCCCGCGGGTCCTACGAGCAGTACTTC
TRBJ2-1,.,TRBV20-1,many,CSAPRRGQGGAQFF,TGCAGTGCCCCGAGAAGGGGGCAAGGAGGGGCGCAGTTCTTC
TRBJ1-2,TRBD1,TRBV20-1,.,CSARGWGQAANGYTF,TGCAGTGCTAGAGGTTGGGGACAGGCTGCGAATGGCTACACCTTC
TRBJ1-1,.,TRBV4-3,many,CASSQDTSPAEAFF,TGCGCCAGCAGCCAAGATACTTCCCCCGCTGAAGCTTTCTTT
TRBJ2-1,.,TRBV11-1,.,CASSPTPGWSEQFF,TGTGCCAGCAGCCCGACCCCAGGGTGGTCGGAGCAGTTCTTC
TRBJ1-5,TRBD1,TRBV6-5,many,CASSHRGLSNQPQHF,TGTGCCAGCAGCCACAGGGGGTTGAGCAATCAGCCCCAGCATTTT
TRBJ1-1,.,TRBV6-2/TRBV6-3,few,CASSPPGPLTFF,TGTGCCAGCAGCCCACCCGGGCCTTTAACTTTCTTT
TRBJ2-7,.,TRBV30,few,CAWSVLGGAREQYF,TGTGCCTGGAGTGTACTTGGGGGCGCGAGGGAGCAGTACTTC
TRBJ2-3,TRBD2,TRBV20-1,.,CSARDLHPLATSTDTQYF,TGCAGTGCTAGAGACCTTCACCCACTAGCGACTAGCACAGATACGCAGTATTTT
TRBJ1-4,.,TRBV4-2,.,CASSQTREYNEKLFF,TGTGCCAGCAGCCAGACTAGGGAGTATAATGAAAAACTGTTTTTT
TRBJ2-1,TRBD2,TRBV9,many,CASSVALAGVTSSYNEQFF,TGTGCCAGCAGCGTAGCTTTAGCGGGGGTCACGAGCTCCTACAATGAGCAGTTCTTC
TRBJ2-3,TRBD1,TRBV28,once,CASSLSPPGQGYTDTQYF,TGTGCCAGCAGTTTATCCCCCCCGGGACAGGGTTACACAGATACGCAGTATTTT
TRBJ2-3,TRBD2,TRBV19,few,CASSRTGTSGITDTQYF,TGTGCCAGTAGTAGAACCGGGACTAGCGGGATTACAGATACGCAGTATTTT
TRBJ1-2,.,TRBV6-1,.,CASTPGLNYGYTF,TGTGCCAGCACCCCGGGACTGAACTATGGCTACACCTTC
TRBJ1-2,.,TRBV3-1,.,CASSPGTGEYGYTF,TGTGCCAGCAGCCCGGGTACGGGGGAATATGGCTACACCTTC
TRBJ2-1,TRBD2,TRBV6-4,.,CASSEASGGTYEQFF,TGTGCCAGCAGTGAGGCTAGCGGGGGGACGTATGAGCAGTTCTTC
TRBJ2-7,.,TRBV4-1,few,CASSQDIGGPYEQYF,TGCGCCAGCAGCCAAGATATAGGGGGTCCCTACGAGCAGTACTTC
TRBJ2-3,TRBD2,TRBV6-5,many,CASSLIGTSGRADTQYF,TGTGCCAGCAGTTTAATCGGGACTAGCGGGAGGGCAGATACGCAGTATTTT
TRBJ1-1,TRBD1,TRBV5-1,many,CASKEGTGPFGAFF,TGCGCCAGCAAGGAGGGGACAGGGCCCTTCGGAGCTTTCTTT
TRBJ2-3,.,TRBV11-1,few,CASSFSGTRLTSTDTQYF,TGTGCCAGCAGCTTCTCCGGGACCCGTCTAACTAGCACAGATACGCAGTATTTT
TRBJ2-2,.,TRBV12-3/TRBV12-4,many,CASSLFTSSNTGELFF,TGTGCCAGCAGTTTGTTCACTAGCTCGAACACCGGGGAGCTGTTTTTT
TRBJ2-3,.,TRBV28,.,CASSLLDNIRANTQYF,TGTGCCAGCAGTTTGCTTGACAACATAAGGGCCAATACGCAGTATTTT
TRBJ2-1,.,TRBV12-3/TRBV12-4,.,CASSLRENNEQFF,TGTGCCAGCAGTTTACGGGAAAACAATGAGCAGTTCTTC
TRBJ2-1,.,TRBV5-1,many,CASSPEDSYNEQFF,TGCGCCAGCAGCCCGGAGGACAGCTACAATGAGCAGTTCTTC
TRBJ2-1,.,TRBV5-1,many,CASSYQASYNEQFF,TGCGCCAGCAGCTACCAGGCGTCCTACAATGAGCAGTTCTTC
TRBJ2-2,.,TRBV28,many,CGTGYTGELFF,TGTGGTACAGGGTACACCGGGGAGCTGTTTTTT
TRBJ2-3,TRBD2,TRBV29-1,few,CSAISGGTDTQYF,TGCAGCGCGATTAGCGGGGGGACAGATACGCAGTATTTT
TRBJ2-7,.,TRBV5-1,many,CASSLKSSTYEQYF,TGCGCCAGCAGCTTGAAATCTTCAACCTACGAGCAGTACTTC